The 11 T cell receptor beta chains below were found in one sample sequenced in a study of regulatory and conventional T cells in RAG deficiency. Assay: immunoSEQ multiplex PCR; the TCRdb copy retains only in-frame clones and omits some. Of 6,000 to 7,500 clones listed, roughly 86% are singletons. This sample was also put to use in a study of regulatory T cells. From that second work: The primer mix had 52 TRBV and 13 TRBJ primers.

The sample taken for sequencing was CD8+ T cells sorted from blood. These receptors came from a human donor in good health.

This clone was seen once. This chain uses TRBV27 with TRBJ1-4; the D gene is possibly TRBD1 (5 bases). The V end was cut by 5 bases, the J end by 8 bases, with 21 bases between. Germline V lookup: CDR1 MNHEY, CDR2 SMNVEV (reference sequence). The CDR3 extends over 16 amino acids. CDR3 sequence: CASSVNRRWESEKLFF. The CDR3 nucleotides are TGTGCCAGCAGTGTAAACAGGCGGTGGGAGTCCGAAAAACTGTTTTTT.

This clone has a handful of counts. The rearrangement uses TRBV6-5 and TRBJ1-2; D unresolved. Trimming took off 7 bases at V and 2 bases at J, with 5 bases between the two ends. This CDR3 has 11 amino acids. CDR1 is MNHEY, CDR2 SVGAGI, per germline. Written as DNA, the CDR3 is TGTGCCAGCAAGTACAACTATGGCTACACCTTC. This translates into CASKYNYGYTF.

J is TRBJ1-2 and V is TRBV9; perhaps TRBD1 as D (5 bases). The CDR3 loop spans 13 amino acids. Trimming removed 4 bases from V and 3 bases from J, with 10 bases in between. Germline assignment: CDR1 SGDLS and CDR2 YYNGEE. CDR3 sequence: CASSWGGDYGYTF. The CDR3 DNA follows: TGTGCCAGCAGCTGGGGGGGTGACTATGGCTACACCTTC.

The chain joins TRBV19 to TRBJ2-7, with TRBD2 identical over 8 bases. This CDR3 contains 15 residues. V lost 5 bases and J lost 0; bases outside the gene matches: 6. Germline-derived CDR1 and CDR2 are LNHDA and SQIVND (reference sequence). CDR3 amino acids: CASSWRSGSSYEQYF. The CDR3 DNA is TGTGCCAGTAGTTGGCGGAGCGGGAGCTCCTACGAGCAGTACTTC.

The chain links TRBV28 to TRBJ2-1, with 7 bases lining up with TRBD1. V lost 6 bases to trimming and J lost 4 bases; unmatched junction nucleotides: 6. This CDR3 is 14 amino acids long. Germline V gene data show CDR1 as MDHEN and CDR2 as SYDVKM. The CDR3, as DNA: TGTGCCAGCAGGGGTGGGACAGCTTACAATGAGCAGTTCTTC. Encoded protein: CASRGGTAYNEQFF.

A remark on this clone: At one end the junction does not follow the germline gene, possibly because of a read error. CDR3 in amino acids: CASREGIEQFF. For the CDR3, the DNA is TGTGCCAGCAGGGAAGGGATTGAGCAGTTCTTC. V usage is TRBV6-1 and J usage is TRBJ2-1; D uncertain. Germline CDR1 is MNHNS and CDR2 is SASEGT. The CDR3 covers 11 residues.

The chain uses TRBV7-9 and TRBJ1-2, with D perhaps TRBD1 (6 bases). Germline CDR1 is SEHNR and CDR2 is FQNEAQ (reference sequence). The CDR3 sequence is 14 residues long. V dropped 4 bases and J dropped 5 bases, with 14 bases sitting between them. The CDR3 DNA is TGTGCCAGCAGCTCCAACCCCAGGGGTTATGGCTACACCTTC. It specifies CASSSNPRGYGYTF.

This clone appeared a few times. This chain joins TRBV6-5 and TRBJ2-7, with 7 bases that match TRBD1. This CDR3 comprises 12 residues. Unmatched junction bases numbered 3, after V lost 4 bases and J lost 6 bases. Germline CDR1 is MNHEY and CDR2 is SVGAGI. This CDR3 is CASSSTGREQYF. The DNA of the CDR3 is TGTGCCAGCAGTTCGACAGGGCGCGAGCAGTACTTC.

The chain has TRBV28 and TRBJ1-6; D uncertain. Trimming stripped 5 bases from V and 7 bases from J, with 9 bases between. The CDR3 spans 13 residues. Germline CDR1 and CDR2: MDHEN and SYDVKM. The CDR3 coding sequence is TGTGCCAGCAGTAAAACGGGAAATTCACCCCTCCACTTT. Translation gives CASSKTGNSPLHF.

This clone came up a few times. This chain connects TRBV11-2 to TRBJ1-1; D uncertain. CDR1 SGHAT and CDR2 FQNNGV come from the germline V gene. V lost 5 bases and J lost 5, with 18 bases in between. The CDR3 covers 15 residues. The CDR3 spells CASSPRGDTGTEAFF. In DNA form, the CDR3 reads TGTGCCAGCAGCCCCCGGGGAGACACTGGGACTGAAGCTTTCTTT.

The genes are TRBV21-1 and TRBJ2-5; the table gives TRBD2 as D, unverified against the DNA. TRBV21-1 is marked as a pseudogene. This CDR3 is 15 amino acids long. DNA for the CDR3: TGTGCCAGCAGCAAATTTGAGAAGCGGGGGGGGACCCAGTACTTC. Its protein product is CASSKFEKRGGTQYF.